This T cell receptor beta chain was sequenced for a study of cytomegalovirus exposure and HLA in healthy donors. The wider study: An early data release held about 85 million unique TCRs from HLA-typed donors.

General observations from the study: Most CMV-associated TCR beta chains were later found to appear HLA-restricted.

The CDR3 runs 16 residues. Both 60 Vbeta primers and 13 Jbeta primers went into the PCR. Using immunoSEQ multiplex PCR, the repertoire was profiled, and TCRdb retains in-frame clones only, with some absent. Of roughly 100,000 clones in the sample, around three quarters were seen once. As for this clone: The antigen remains undetermined.

The TCR comes from a woman between 45 and 65 years old in good health and CMV-seropositive. Sequenced sample: PBMCs. The chain uses TRBV21-1 and TRBJ2-3; the table gives TRBD2 as D, unverified against the DNA. TRBV21-1 counts as a pseudogene. CDR3 sequence reads: CASSREGTSRADTQYF. The CDR3 region has the DNA TGTGCCAGCAGCAGGGAGGGTACTAGCCGGGCGGATACGCAGTATTTT.